These T cell receptor beta chains were read from a single sample in a study of metastatic and nonmetastatic thyroid tumors. Using MiXCR, TCRdb reanalyzed the PCR reads. The sample lists about 16,000 clones; more than 20% were seen once. The sequenced sample was tumor tissue. These receptors came from a male donor with papillary thyroid cancer or a benign thyroid nodule (not recorded which). Some clones in this sample may be carry-over from other donors' samples. The CDR3 runs from the conserved cysteine through the conserved F or W.

CDR3aa,v_gene
CSVLVQAADYGYTF,TRBV29-1
CASSLAPPRETQYF,TRBV5-1
CASSAYQSTGLTGELFF,TRBV6-1
CSAQGQGYRGTIYF,TRBV20-1
CASSSPGFYGYTF,TRBV12-3/TRBV12-4
CASSPDGLGELFF,TRBV7-9
CASSQRWGEQYF,TRBV12-3/TRBV12-4
CASSWPRETQYF,TRBV6-9
CASSYSVRGYTF,TRBV27
CASSLRAVGPGNEQFF,TRBV12-3/TRBV12-4
CSASGRVLYEQYF,TRBV20-1
CSGQVRLAGFEFF,TRBV29-1
CASSRSGEGGHEQYF,TRBV6-1
CSVEREAFF,TRBV29-1
CASSLASGTSGETQYF,TRBV5-1
CASSRPGLYTDTQYF,TRBV27
CASSQGLGVGEQYF,TRBV18
CSARDGTSGRRMRETQYF,TRBV20-1
CASSEAGQGSYEQYF,TRBV6-1
CSVGPLQGYEQYF,TRBV29-1
CASSVEGRDGEKLFF,TRBV9
CASSTGGYTSNQPQHF,TRBV19
CASSIDPIAGEQYF,TRBV3-1